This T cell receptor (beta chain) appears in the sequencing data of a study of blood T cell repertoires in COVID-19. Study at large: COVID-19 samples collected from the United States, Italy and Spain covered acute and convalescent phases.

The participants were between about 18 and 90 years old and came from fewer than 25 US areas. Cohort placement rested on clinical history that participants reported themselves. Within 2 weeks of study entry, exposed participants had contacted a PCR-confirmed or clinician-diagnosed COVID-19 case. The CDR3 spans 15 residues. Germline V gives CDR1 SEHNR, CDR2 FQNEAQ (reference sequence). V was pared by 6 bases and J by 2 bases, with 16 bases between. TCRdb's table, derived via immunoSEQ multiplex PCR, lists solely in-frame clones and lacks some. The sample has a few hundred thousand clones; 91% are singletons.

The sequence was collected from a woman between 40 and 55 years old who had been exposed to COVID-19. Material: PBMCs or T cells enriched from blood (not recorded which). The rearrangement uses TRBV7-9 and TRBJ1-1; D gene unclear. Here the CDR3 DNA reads TGTGCCAGCAGGGATACTAGACGGAGAAACACTGAAGCTTTCTTT. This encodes CASRDTRRRNTEAFF.